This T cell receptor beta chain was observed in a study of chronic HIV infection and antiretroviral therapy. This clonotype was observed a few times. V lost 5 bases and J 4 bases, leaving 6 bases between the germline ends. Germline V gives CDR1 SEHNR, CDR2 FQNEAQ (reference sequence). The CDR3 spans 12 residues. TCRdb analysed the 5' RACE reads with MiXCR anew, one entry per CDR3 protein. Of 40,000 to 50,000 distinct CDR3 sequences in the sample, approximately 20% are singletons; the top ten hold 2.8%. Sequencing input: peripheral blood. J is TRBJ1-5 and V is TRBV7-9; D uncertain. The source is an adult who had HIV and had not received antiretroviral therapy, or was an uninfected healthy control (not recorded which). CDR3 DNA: TGTGCCAGCAGCCAATGGAATCAGCCCCAGCATTTT. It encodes CASSQWNQPQHF.